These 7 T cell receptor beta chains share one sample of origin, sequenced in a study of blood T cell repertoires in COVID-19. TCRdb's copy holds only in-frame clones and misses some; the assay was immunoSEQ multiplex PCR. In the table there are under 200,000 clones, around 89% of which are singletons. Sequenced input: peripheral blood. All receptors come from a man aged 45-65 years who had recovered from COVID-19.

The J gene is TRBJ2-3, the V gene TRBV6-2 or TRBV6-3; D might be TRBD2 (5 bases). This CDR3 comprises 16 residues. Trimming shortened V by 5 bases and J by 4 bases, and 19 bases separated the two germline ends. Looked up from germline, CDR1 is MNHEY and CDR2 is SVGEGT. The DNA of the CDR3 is TGTGCCAGCAGTCACCCGACGGAGGACTGGGCAGATACGCAGTATTTT. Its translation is CASSHPTEDWADTQYF.

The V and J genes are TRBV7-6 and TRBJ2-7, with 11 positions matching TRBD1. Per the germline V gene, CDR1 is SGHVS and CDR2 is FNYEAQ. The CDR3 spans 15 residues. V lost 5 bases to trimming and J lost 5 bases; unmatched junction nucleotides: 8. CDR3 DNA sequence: TGTGCCAGCAGCCTCACCCGGGACAGGGGGAACGAGCAGTACTTC. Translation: CASSLTRDRGNEQYF.

The CDR3 protein is CASSLNRGRGYTF. The CDR3 nucleotides read TGTGCCAGCAGCTTGAACAGGGGCCGAGGCTACACCTTC. The chain recombines TRBV5-6 with TRBJ1-2, with TRBD1 matching 7 bases. The J segment lost 8 bases and the V segment lost 1 base, leaving 5 bases of the junction unmatched. Germline lookup yields CDR1 SGHDT and CDR2 YYEEEE. The CDR3 runs to 13 residues.

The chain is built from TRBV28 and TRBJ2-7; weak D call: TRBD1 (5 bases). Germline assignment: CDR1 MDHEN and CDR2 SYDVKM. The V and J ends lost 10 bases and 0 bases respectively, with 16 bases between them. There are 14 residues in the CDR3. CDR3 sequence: CATEDSKSSYEQYF. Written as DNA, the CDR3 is TGTGCCACCGAAGACAGTAAGAGCTCCTACGAGCAGTACTTC.

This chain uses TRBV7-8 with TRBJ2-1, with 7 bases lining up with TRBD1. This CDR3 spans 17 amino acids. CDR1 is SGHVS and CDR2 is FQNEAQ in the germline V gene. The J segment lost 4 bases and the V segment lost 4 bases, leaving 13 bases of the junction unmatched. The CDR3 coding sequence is TGTGCCAGCAGCTCCAGGGGCAGGGGGATAGGTTACAATGAGCAGTTCTTC. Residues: CASSSRGRGIGYNEQFF.

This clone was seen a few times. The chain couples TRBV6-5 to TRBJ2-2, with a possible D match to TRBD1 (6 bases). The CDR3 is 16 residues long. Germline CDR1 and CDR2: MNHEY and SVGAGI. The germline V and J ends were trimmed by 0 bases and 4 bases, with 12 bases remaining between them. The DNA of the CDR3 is TGTGCCAGCAGTTACTCGACAGGAACAAGCACCGGGGAGCTGTTTTTT. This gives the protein CASSYSTGTSTGELFF.

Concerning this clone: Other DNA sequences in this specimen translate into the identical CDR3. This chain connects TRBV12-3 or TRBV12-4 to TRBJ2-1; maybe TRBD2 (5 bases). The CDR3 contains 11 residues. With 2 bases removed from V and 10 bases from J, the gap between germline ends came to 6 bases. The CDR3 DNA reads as TGTGCCAGCAGTTTACGGGGAGAGCAGTTCTTC. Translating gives CASSLRGEQFF.